These 6 T cell receptor beta chains were sequenced from one sample in a study of T cell repertoires in ileal Crohn's disease. Libraries were prepared by immunoSEQ multiplex PCR; TCRdb keeps only in-frame clonotypes and omits some of them. The sample contains roughly 7,200 clones, around 80% of which appear only once. Sequencing input: ileal tissue. All receptors come from an adult with Crohn's disease.

This clone was seen a few times. The chain has TRBV7-3 and TRBJ1-1, with 10 positions matching TRBD1. CDR3 length equals 14 residues. Germline V gene sequence: CDR1 SGHTA, CDR2 FQGTGA. Trimming took 5 bases from V and 3 from J; bases not matched to a gene: 3. The CDR3 region has the DNA TGTGCCAGCAGCCAGGGACAGGGGCACACTGAAGCTTTCTTT. It specifies CASSQGQGHTEAFF.

The chain combines TRBV2 with TRBJ2-5, with TRBD1 matching 8 bases. The end of the DNA is better explained by TRBJ2-7, so the J call may be wrong. From germline, CDR1 is SNHLY and CDR2 FYNNEI. The CDR3 contains 14 residues. CDR3 DNA sequence: TGTGCCAGCAGTACGGACAGGGAGCTTTACGAGCAGTACTTC. Amino acids: CASSTDRELYEQYF.

The V call is TRBV28, the J call TRBJ2-7, with D tentatively TRBD2 (7 bases). The V end was cut by 5 bases, the J end by 5 bases, with 22 bases between. Germline lookup yields CDR1 MDHEN and CDR2 SYDVKM. The CDR3 is made up of 16 amino acids. The CDR3 spells CASSVNRGGALNEQYF. The DNA of the CDR3 is TGTGCCAGCAGTGTCAATAGGGGGGGAGCCCTGAACGAGCAGTACTTC.

The chain couples TRBV28 to TRBJ1-2, with 11 positions matching TRBD1. The CDR3 contains 15 residues. The junction had 5 bases not matched to a gene; V was cut back by 5 bases and J by 3 bases. Germline-derived CDR1 and CDR2 are MDHEN and SYDVKM. This CDR3 reads CASSPGTGGHYGYTF. In nucleotides, the CDR3 is TGTGCCAGCAGTCCGGGGACAGGGGGTCACTATGGCTACACCTTC.

The chain links TRBV6-5 to TRBJ2-1; D gene unclear. This CDR3 contains 13 residues. V was trimmed by 4 bases and J by 6 bases, leaving 10 bases between them. Germline V gene lookup returns CDR1 MNHEY and CDR2 SVGAGI. The CDR3 DNA follows: TGTGCCAGCAGTTCTCGCTACAGCAATGAGCAGTTCTTC. This codes for CASSSRYSNEQFF.

V usage is TRBV6-1 and J usage is TRBJ2-5; weak D call: TRBD1 (5 bases). The end of the DNA fits TRBJ2-7 better, so the J call may be wrong. Germline assignment: CDR1 MNHNS and CDR2 SASEGT. The CDR3 is made up of 15 amino acids. For the CDR3, the DNA is TGTGCCAGCAGTGAAGAGTCAGGGTCGTCCTACGAGCAGTACTTC. Translation: CASSEESGSSYEQYF.